These 25 T cell receptor beta chains were sequenced from one sample in a study of response to subunit inactivated influenza vaccine. TCRdb used MiXCR to reprocess the RT-PCR reads, holding one entry per CDR3 protein. The top ten clones hold about a tenth of a sample with 750,000 to 850,000 distinct CDR3 sequences, less than 20% of them seen once. Material: PBMCs from blood, obtained 5 days after vaccination. These receptors all come from a man aged 50 to 59 who received an inactivated influenza vaccine.

This chain joins TRBV15 and TRBJ2-3, with D tentatively TRBD1 or TRBD2 (5 bases each). The CDR3 runs to 16 residues. From germline, CDR1 is LNHNV and CDR2 YYDKDF (reference sequence). Trimming pared 8 bases from V and 1 base from J, leaving 19 bases between. The CDR3 sequence: CATAGLRGSGTDTQYF. For the CDR3, the DNA is TGTGCCACCGCAGGGCTCAGAGGGTCAGGCACAGATACGCAGTATTTT.

The V gene is TRBV5-6, the J gene TRBJ2-5; TRBD1 matches at 8 bases. Per germline, CDR1 SGHDT and CDR2 YYEEEE. V gave up 5 bases and J gave up 7 bases; unmatched junction bases: 10. The length of the CDR3 is 14 residues. CDR3: CASSSTRGLSTQYF. In DNA form, the CDR3 reads TGTGCCAGCAGTTCCACCAGGGGGCTTTCGACCCAGTACTTC.

This clonotype was detected only a few times. The chain links TRBV7-2 to TRBJ2-2, with 8 bases identical to TRBD2. Germline loops: CDR1 SGHTA, CDR2 FQGNSA. V trimming: 5 bases; J trimming: 3 bases; junction bases outside the gene matches: 5. This CDR3 comprises 15 residues. The CDR3 nucleotides read TGTGCCAGCAGCACAAGCGGGAGTTACACCGGGGAGCTGTTTTTT. Translated: CASSTSGSYTGELFF.

This clonotype appeared many times. This rearrangement joins TRBV12-3 or TRBV12-4 to TRBJ2-7, with D perhaps TRBD1 (5 bases). This CDR3 region has 12 residues. V was shortened by 6 bases and J by 3 bases, with 9 bases between the two germline ends. CDR3 in amino acids: CASRGDSYEQYF. The CDR3 nucleotides are TGTGCCAGCAGAGGCGACAGCTACGAGCAGTACTTC.

This clonotype occurred many times. The rearrangement links TRBV12-3 or TRBV12-4 to TRBJ2-2; D is uncertain. The germline V and J ends were trimmed by 5 bases and 7 bases, with 14 bases remaining between them. This CDR3 contains 14 residues. The CDR3 loop reads CASSPGRFYGELFF. The CDR3 nucleotides are TGTGCCAGCAGTCCCGGCCGGTTCTACGGGGAGCTGTTTTTT.

The V and J genes are TRBV5-1 and TRBJ2-5; D is unclear. V was trimmed by 4 bases and J by 1 base, leaving 11 bases between them. The germline V gene encodes CDR1 SGHRS and CDR2 YFSETQ. The CDR3 sequence is 14 residues long. The CDR3 protein is CASSLRRVQETQYF. Written as DNA, the CDR3 is TGCGCCAGCAGCCTTCGACGGGTCCAAGAGACCCAGTACTTC.

The chain joins TRBV28 to TRBJ2-5; possibly TRBD2 for D (5 bases). V gave up 5 bases and J gave up 5 bases, with 15 bases separating them. CDR1 is MDHEN, CDR2 SYDVKM, per germline. The CDR3 runs 14 residues. The CDR3 loop reads CASSPSYSGETQYF. The DNA of the CDR3 is TGTGCCAGCAGTCCGAGTTACTCGGGGGAGACCCAGTACTTC.

This clonotype occurred a few times. V gene TRBV24-1 combines with J gene TRBJ2-1; D not resolved. V lost 4 bases to trimming and J lost 9 bases, with 15 bases between them. Germline V gene data show CDR1 as KGHDR and CDR2 as SFDVKD. This CDR3 region has 14 residues. CDR3 region: CATSDWAAAREQFF. The CDR3, as DNA: TGTGCCACCAGTGACTGGGCCGCGGCTCGTGAGCAGTTCTTC.

A few counts support this clonotype. This chain links TRBV7-2 with TRBJ2-7; unclear D gene. This CDR3 is built from 14 residues. CDR1 is SGHTA and CDR2 is FQGNSA in the germline V gene. V lost 1 base and J lost 4, with 11 bases in between. CDR3 bases: TGTGCCAGCAGCTTAGTGGTCTCTGGGTACGAGCAGTACTTC. Translated: CASSLVVSGYEQYF.

The CDR3 DNA reads as TGTGCCAGCAGTCCCCGTTGGAGGGTGAGAGGAAACACCATATATTTT. The encoded protein is CASSPRWRVRGNTIYF. This chain links TRBV6-1 with TRBJ1-3; the D is unclear. V was shortened by 5 bases and J by 4 bases, with 18 bases between the two germline ends. CDR1 is MNHNS, CDR2 SASEGT, per germline. This CDR3 has 16 amino acids.

This clonotype has a handful of counts. The chain joins TRBV7-2 to TRBJ1-1, with D possibly TRBD1 on 5 matching bases. CDR3 length: 12 residues. Germline CDR1 and CDR2: SGHTA and FQGNSA. Trimming stripped 5 bases from V and 14 bases from J, with 18 bases between. CDR3 nucleotide sequence: TGTGCCAGCAGCCACGGGACGGCGAAATTGTTCTTT. This codes for CASSHGTAKLFF.

This clonotype was counted between two and nine times. V and J are TRBV12-3 or TRBV12-4 and TRBJ1-5; D might be TRBD1 (6 bases). Between the trimmed V and J ends, which lost 8 bases and 2 bases, there was a span of 13 bases. The CDR3 has 14 amino acids. CDR3 sequence: CASSNRVRNQPQHF. In nucleotides, the CDR3 is TGTGCCAGCTCCAACAGGGTACGCAATCAGCCCCAGCATTTT.

V is TRBV19 and J is TRBJ2-2, with D perhaps TRBD2 (7 bases). Per germline, CDR1 LNHDA and CDR2 SQIVND (reference sequence). Trimming shortened V by 6 bases and J by 0 bases, and 11 bases separated the two germline ends. The CDR3 is 15 residues long. The CDR3 region has the DNA TGTGCCAGTAGACGCGGGGGCCCGAACACCGGGGAGCTGTTTTTT. This sequence encodes CASRRGGPNTGELFF.

This clonotype was observed a handful of times. This chain joins TRBV10-3 and TRBJ1-1; D gene uncertain. V dropped 5 bases and J dropped 3 bases, with 10 bases sitting between them. This CDR3 has 13 amino acids. CDR1 ENHRY and CDR2 SYGVKD come from the germline V gene. As DNA, the CDR3 is TGTGCCATCAGTCGAGTTAGGGACACTGAAGCTTTCTTT. Protein sequence: CAISRVRDTEAFF.

The chain is built from TRBV7-2 and TRBJ2-3; either TRBD1 or TRBD2 may fit D (5 bases each). Germline values: CDR1 SGHTA, CDR2 FQGNSA. The V and J ends lost 0 bases and 4 bases respectively, with 11 bases between them. The CDR3 totals 15 residues. CDR3 protein: CASSLARVGPDTQYF. CDR3 DNA: TGTGCCAGCAGCTTAGCGAGGGTGGGGCCAGATACGCAGTATTTT.

This clonotype has only a few counts. This chain joins TRBV7-2 and TRBJ1-5; no definite D call. The CDR3 is made up of 15 amino acids. The V end lost 1 base, the J end lost 5 bases, and 12 bases lay between the germline ends. CDR1 is SGHTA and CDR2 is FQGNSA in the germline V gene. The CDR3, as DNA: TGTGCCAGCAGCTTAGAGTCCGTGTATCATCAGCCCCAGCATTTT. Translation gives CASSLESVYHQPQHF.

CDR3 DNA sequence: TGTGCCAGCAACCTTGGAGGGGGTGTGGGACCCCAGCATTTT. This translates into CASNLGGGVGPQHF. The rearrangement joins TRBV12-3 or TRBV12-4 to TRBJ1-5; TRBD1 is a possible D gene (6 bases). The CDR3 sequence is 14 residues long. Deletions cut 7 bases from V and 10 bases from J, with 20 bases between.

The chain combines TRBV5-1 with TRBJ1-1, with D possibly TRBD1 on 5 matching bases. V lost 1 base and J 4 bases, leaving 14 bases between the germline ends. Per germline, CDR1 SGHRS and CDR2 YFSETQ. CDR3 length equals 15 residues. In DNA, the CDR3 is TGCGCCAGCAGCTTGACTACCGGGGCAACCACTGAAGCTTTCTTT. Its protein is CASSLTTGATTEAFF.

There are a few counts of this clonotype. This chain joins TRBV20-1 and TRBJ1-2, with TRBD1 matching over 8 bases. The V gene's germline CDR1 is DFQATT and CDR2 SNEGSKA (reference sequence). The trim removed 2 bases at V and 2 bases at J, leaving 1 base unmatched. CDR3 length equals 13 residues. The CDR3 loop is CSARQGANYGYTF. Here the CDR3 DNA reads TGCAGTGCTAGACAGGGGGCCAACTATGGCTACACCTTC.

This chain connects TRBV7-9 to TRBJ2-5; D is possibly TRBD1 or TRBD2 (5 bases each). CDR1 is SEHNR, CDR2 FQNEAQ, per germline (reference sequence). V lost 7 bases, J lost 4 bases, and 16 bases lay in between. The CDR3 length is 14 residues. The CDR3 DNA is TGTGCCAGCACGCGAGGGGAGAAGGGAGAGACCCAGTACTTC. Translated: CASTRGEKGETQYF.

The chain carries TRBV20-1 and TRBJ2-1; 9 nucleotides agree with TRBD2. CDR3 size: 17 residues. Germline V gene lookup returns CDR1 DFQATT and CDR2 SNEGSKA (reference sequence). Trimming took 6 bases from V and 6 from J; bases not matched to a gene: 18. CDR3 in amino acids: CSARSQGGLAGSNEQFF. CDR3 DNA: TGCAGTGCCCGTTCCCAAGGGGGGCTAGCGGGATCCAATGAGCAGTTCTTC.

This clonotype appeared many times. The genes are TRBV29-1 and TRBJ2-7, with a tentative D call TRBD1 (5 bases). Trimming took off 4 bases at V and 2 bases at J, with 9 bases between the two ends. Germline CDR1 SQVTM, CDR2 ANQGSEA. The CDR3 is made up of 12 amino acids. The CDR3 nucleotides are TGCAGCGTTGTTCAGGACACCTACGAGCAGTACTTC. Residues: CSVVQDTYEQYF.

With regard to this clonotype: At one boundary the junction diverges from the germline segment, which might be a read error. The chain employs TRBV7-9 and TRBJ2-5; a weak D match, TRBD2 (7 bases). Germline V gene lookup returns CDR1 SEHNR and CDR2 FQNEAQ (reference sequence). The CDR3 runs 14 residues. CDR3 sequence (DNA): TGTGCCAGCAGAGGCGGGGGCAACCAGGAGACCCAGTACTTC. It translates to CASRGGGNQETQYF.

Note on this clonotype: A clone one base away is much larger, so this may be a read error. This sequence joins TRBV12-3 or TRBV12-4 and TRBJ1-5; D uncertain. The CDR3 extends over 14 amino acids. The chain's CDR3 is CASSLLQSNQLQHF. The CDR3 nucleotides are TGTGCCAGCAGTTTATTACAGAGCAATCAGCTCCAGCATTTT.

In its sample, this clonotype was seen a few times. This chain joins TRBV4-3 and TRBJ2-1; unclear D gene. V lost 2 bases and J 9 bases, leaving 11 bases between the germline ends. Germline V CDR1 and CDR2: LGHNA, YSLEER. The CDR3 length is 13 residues. The CDR3 here is CASSQTTRTEQFF. The CDR3 region has the DNA TGCGCCAGCAGCCAAACTACACGGACTGAGCAGTTCTTC.